This TCR beta chain was recorded in a study of T cell responses to AZD1222 COVID-19 vaccine. A single count supports this clone. Its cognate antigen is unknown. CDR1 and CDR2 (germline): MRHNA, SNTAGT. Trimming cost V 0 bases and J 1 base, with 11 bases left between them. This CDR3 is built from 16 residues. The study's findings and limits: Repertoire samples came only from after the peak T cell response. Regions left unmutated in variants are reportedly the target of nearly half of spike-specific TCRs.

Sequencing used immunoSEQ multiplex PCR; TCRdb keeps in-frame clones, though not all of them. Found here are tens of thousands of clones, around nine tenths of them singletons; the top ten hold approximately 25%. The sequencing here drew on peripheral blood, taken on day 0 of AZD1222 vaccination. This clonotype originated in an adult in good health. V usage is TRBV6-4 and J usage is TRBJ2-3; D is possibly TRBD2 (6 bases). The CDR3 bases are TGTGCCAGCAGTGACTCAAGGGGCGGGGGCACAGATACGCAGTATTTT. Translated, it gives CASSDSRGGGTDTQYF.